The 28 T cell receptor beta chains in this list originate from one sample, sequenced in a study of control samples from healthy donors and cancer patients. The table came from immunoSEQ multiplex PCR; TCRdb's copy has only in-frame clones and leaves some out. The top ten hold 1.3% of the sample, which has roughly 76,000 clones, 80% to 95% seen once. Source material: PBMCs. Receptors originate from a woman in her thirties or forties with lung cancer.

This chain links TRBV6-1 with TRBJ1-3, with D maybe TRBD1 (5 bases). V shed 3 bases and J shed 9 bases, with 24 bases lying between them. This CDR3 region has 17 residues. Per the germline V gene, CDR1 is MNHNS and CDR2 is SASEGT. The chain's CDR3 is CASSDLGTFLDGRTIYF. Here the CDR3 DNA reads TGTGCCAGCAGTGACCTGGGGACGTTCCTCGATGGTCGCACCATATATTTT.

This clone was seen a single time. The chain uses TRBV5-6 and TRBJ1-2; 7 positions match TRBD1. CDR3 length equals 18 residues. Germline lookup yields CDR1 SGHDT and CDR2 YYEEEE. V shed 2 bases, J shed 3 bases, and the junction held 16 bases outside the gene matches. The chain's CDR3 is CASSFPMREQGRDYGYTF. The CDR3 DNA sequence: TGTGCCAGCAGCTTCCCGATGCGGGAACAGGGGAGGGACTATGGCTACACCTTC.

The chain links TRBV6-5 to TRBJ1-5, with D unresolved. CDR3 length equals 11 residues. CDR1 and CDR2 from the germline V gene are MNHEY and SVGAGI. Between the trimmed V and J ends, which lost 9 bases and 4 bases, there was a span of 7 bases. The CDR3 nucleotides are TGTGCCAGTTCTCTTAATCAGCCCCAGCATTTT. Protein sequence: CASSLNQPQHF.

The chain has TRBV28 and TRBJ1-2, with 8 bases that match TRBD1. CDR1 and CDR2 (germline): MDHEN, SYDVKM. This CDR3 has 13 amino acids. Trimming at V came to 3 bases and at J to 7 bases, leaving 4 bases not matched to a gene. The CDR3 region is CASSFPGGFGYTF. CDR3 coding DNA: TGTGCCAGCAGTTTTCCAGGGGGCTTTGGCTACACCTTC.

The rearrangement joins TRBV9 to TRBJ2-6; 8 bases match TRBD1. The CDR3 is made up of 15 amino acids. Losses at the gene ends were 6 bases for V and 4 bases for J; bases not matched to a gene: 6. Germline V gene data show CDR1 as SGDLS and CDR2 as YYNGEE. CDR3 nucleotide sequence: TGTGCCAGCAACTGGGACAGGTTCGGGGCCAACGTCCTGACTTTC. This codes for CASNWDRFGANVLTF.

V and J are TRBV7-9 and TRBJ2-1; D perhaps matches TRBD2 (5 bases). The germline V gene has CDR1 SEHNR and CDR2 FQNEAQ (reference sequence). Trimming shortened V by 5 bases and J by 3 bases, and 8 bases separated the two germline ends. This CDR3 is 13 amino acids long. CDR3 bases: TGTGCCAGCAGCCGGACTGACTACAATGAGCAGTTCTTC. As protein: CASSRTDYNEQFF.

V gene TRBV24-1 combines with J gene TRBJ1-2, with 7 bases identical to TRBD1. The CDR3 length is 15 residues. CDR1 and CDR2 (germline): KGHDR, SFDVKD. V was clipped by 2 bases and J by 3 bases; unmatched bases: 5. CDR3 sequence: CATSDSGRGDYGYTF. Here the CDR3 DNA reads TGTGCCACCAGTGATTCGGGCAGGGGGGACTATGGCTACACCTTC.

The CDR3 sequence: CASGRVTEAFF. In DNA form, the CDR3 reads TGTGCCAGCGGCAGGGTCACTGAAGCTTTCTTT. V and J are TRBV12-3 or TRBV12-4 and TRBJ1-1; tentatively, D is TRBD1 (5 bases). V lost 8 bases and J lost 4, with 8 bases in between. The CDR3 loop spans 11 amino acids.

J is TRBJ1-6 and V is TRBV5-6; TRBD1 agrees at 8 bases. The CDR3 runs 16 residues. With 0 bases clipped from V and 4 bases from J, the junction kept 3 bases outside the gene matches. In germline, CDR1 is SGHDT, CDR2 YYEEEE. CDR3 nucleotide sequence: TGTGCCAGCAGCTTGGCGCGGACAGGGTATAATTCACCCCTCCACTTT. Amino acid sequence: CASSLARTGYNSPLHF.

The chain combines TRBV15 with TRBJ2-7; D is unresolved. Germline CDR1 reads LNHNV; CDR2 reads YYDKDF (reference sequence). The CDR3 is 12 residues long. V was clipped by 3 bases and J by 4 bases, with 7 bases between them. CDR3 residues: CATSSGRYEQYF. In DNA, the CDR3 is TGTGCCACCAGCAGTGGACGATACGAGCAGTACTTC.

The CDR3: CASSPLGGGAQETQYF. CDR3 DNA sequence: TGTGCCAGCAGTCCTCTGGGCGGGGGGGCTCAAGAGACCCAGTACTTC. The J gene is TRBJ2-5, the V gene TRBV3-1 (or the pseudogene TRBV3-2), with TRBD2 identical over 9 bases. The length of the CDR3 is 16 residues. Unmatched junction bases numbered 10, after V lost 6 bases and J lost 2 bases. Germline loops: CDR1 LGHDT, CDR2 YNNKEL (reference sequence).

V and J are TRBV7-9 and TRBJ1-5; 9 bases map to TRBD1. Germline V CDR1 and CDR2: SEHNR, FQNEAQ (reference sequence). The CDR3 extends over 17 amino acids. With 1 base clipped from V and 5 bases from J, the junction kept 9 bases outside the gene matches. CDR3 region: CASSLGGGRQGDQPQHF. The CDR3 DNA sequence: TGTGCCAGCAGCTTAGGCGGGGGCCGACAGGGGGATCAGCCCCAGCATTTT. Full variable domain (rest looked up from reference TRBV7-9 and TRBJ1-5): DTGVSQNPRHKITKRGQNVTFRCDPISEHNRLYWYRQTLGQGPEFLTYFQNEAQLEKSRLLSDRFSAERPKGSFSTLEIQRTEQGDSAMYLCASSLGGGRQGDQPQHFGDGTRLSIL.

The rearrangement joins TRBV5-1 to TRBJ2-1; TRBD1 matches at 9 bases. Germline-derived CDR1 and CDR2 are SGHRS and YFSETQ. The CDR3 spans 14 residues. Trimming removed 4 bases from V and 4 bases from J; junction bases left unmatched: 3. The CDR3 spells CASSPGTGYNEQFF. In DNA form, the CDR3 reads TGCGCCAGCAGCCCCGGGACAGGGTACAATGAGCAGTTCTTC.

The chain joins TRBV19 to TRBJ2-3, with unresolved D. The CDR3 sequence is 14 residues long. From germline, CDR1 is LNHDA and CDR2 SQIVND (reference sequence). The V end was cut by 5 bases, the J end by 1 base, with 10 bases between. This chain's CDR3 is CASSGLWGTDTQYF. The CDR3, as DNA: TGTGCCAGTAGTGGTCTTTGGGGCACAGATACGCAGTATTTT.

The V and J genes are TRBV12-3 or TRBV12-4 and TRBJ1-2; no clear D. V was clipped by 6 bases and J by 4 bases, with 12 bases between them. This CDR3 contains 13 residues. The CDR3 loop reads CASSLTRGYGYTF. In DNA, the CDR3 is TGTGCCAGCAGCCTCACTCGGGGCTATGGCTACACCTTC.

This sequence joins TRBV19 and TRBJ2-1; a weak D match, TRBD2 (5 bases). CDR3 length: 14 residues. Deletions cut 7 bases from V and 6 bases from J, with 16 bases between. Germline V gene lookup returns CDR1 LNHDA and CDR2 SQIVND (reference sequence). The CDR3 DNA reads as TGTGCCAGTAAAAAGGACGGGGTGTCCAATGAGCAGTTCTTC. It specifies CASKKDGVSNEQFF.

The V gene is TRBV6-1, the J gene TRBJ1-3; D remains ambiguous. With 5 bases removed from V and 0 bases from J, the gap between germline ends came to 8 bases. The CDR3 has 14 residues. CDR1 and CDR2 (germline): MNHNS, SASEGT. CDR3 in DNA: TGTGCCAGCAGTTTTGGGAGCTCTGGAAACACCATATATTTT. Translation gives CASSFGSSGNTIYF.

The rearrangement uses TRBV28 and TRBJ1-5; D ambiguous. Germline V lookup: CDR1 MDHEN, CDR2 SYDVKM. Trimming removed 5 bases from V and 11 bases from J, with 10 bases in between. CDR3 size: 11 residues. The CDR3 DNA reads TGTGCCAGCAGTATCGGTGCAGCCCAGCATTTT. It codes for CASSIGAAQHF.

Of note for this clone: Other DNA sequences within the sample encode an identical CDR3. CDR3 nucleotide sequence: TGTGCCAGCAGCGAACAGGGTTGGAATTCACCCCTCCACTTT. Residues: CASSEQGWNSPLHF. The V gene is TRBV7-9, the J gene TRBJ1-6, with D maybe TRBD1 (6 bases). Trimming removed 5 bases at V and 7 bases at J, with 12 bases between. The CDR3 totals 14 residues. Germline values: CDR1 SEHNR, CDR2 FQNEAQ (reference sequence).

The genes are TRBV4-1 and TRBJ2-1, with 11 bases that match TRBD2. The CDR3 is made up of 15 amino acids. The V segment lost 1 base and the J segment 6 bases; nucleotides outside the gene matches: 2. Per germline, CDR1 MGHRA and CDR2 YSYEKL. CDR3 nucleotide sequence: TGCGCCAGCAGCCAAGTAGCGGGGGGGCGCAATGAGCAGTTCTTC. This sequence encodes CASSQVAGGRNEQFF.

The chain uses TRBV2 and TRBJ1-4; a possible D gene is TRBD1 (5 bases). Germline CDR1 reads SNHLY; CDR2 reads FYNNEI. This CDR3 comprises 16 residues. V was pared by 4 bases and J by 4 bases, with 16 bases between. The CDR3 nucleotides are TGTGCCAGCAGTGCTCTGACCGCAGGGTATAATGAAAAACTGTTTTTT. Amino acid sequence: CASSALTAGYNEKLFF.

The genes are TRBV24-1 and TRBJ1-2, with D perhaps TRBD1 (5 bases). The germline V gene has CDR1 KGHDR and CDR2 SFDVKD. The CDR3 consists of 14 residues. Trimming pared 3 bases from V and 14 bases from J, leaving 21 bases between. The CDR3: CATSDPGTFHGATF. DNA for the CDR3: TGTGCCACCAGTGATCCCGGGACCTTCCACGGGGCTACCTTC.

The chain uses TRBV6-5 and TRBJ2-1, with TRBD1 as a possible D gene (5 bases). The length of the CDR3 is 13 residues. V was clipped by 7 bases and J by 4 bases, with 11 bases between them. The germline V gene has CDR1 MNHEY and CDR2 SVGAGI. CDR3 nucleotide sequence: TGTGCCAGCAAATCGACAGCTTACAATGAGCAGTTCTTC. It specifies CASKSTAYNEQFF.

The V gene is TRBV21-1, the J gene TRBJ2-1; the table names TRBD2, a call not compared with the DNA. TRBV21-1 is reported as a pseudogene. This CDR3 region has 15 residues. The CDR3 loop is CASSNGTLRYNEQFF. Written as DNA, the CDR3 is TGTGCCAGCAGCAACGGCACCCTGAGGTACAATGAGCAGTTCTTC.

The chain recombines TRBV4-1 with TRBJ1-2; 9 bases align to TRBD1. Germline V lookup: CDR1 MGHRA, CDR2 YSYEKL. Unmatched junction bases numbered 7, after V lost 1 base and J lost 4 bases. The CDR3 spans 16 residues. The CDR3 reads CASSQAGTGKIYGYTF. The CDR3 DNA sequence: TGCGCCAGCAGCCAAGCCGGGACAGGGAAAATCTATGGCTACACCTTC.

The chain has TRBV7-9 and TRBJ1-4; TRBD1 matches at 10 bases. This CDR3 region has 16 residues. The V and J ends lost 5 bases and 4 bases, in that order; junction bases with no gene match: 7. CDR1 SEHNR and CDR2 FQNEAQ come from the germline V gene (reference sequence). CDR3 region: CASSAGQGEVNEKLFF. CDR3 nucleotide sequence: TGTGCCAGCAGCGCCGGACAGGGGGAAGTTAATGAAAAACTGTTTTTT. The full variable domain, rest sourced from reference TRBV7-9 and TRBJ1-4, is DTGVSQNPRHKITKRGQNVTFRCDPISEHNRLYWYRQTLGQGPEFLTYFQNEAQLEKSRLLSDRFSAERPKGSFSTLEIQRTEQGDSAMYLCASSAGQGEVNEKLFFGSGTQLSVL.

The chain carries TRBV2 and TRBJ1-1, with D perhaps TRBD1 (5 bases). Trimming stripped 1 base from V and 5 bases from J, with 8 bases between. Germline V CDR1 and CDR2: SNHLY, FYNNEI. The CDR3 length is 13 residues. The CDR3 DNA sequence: TGTGCCAGCAGTGAAGTCGAGGGGACTGAAGCTTTCTTT. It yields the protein CASSEVEGTEAFF.

CDR3 sequence (DNA): TGCGCCAGCAGCTTTTCCGACGCGAGCACTGAAGCTTTCTTT. Translating gives CASSFSDASTEAFF. This chain links TRBV5-1 with TRBJ1-1, with D uncertain. The CDR3 loop spans 14 amino acids. V was shortened by 2 bases and J by 4 bases, with 12 bases between the two germline ends. CDR1 and CDR2 from the germline V gene are SGHRS and YFSETQ.